This T cell receptor beta chain was identified during a study of T cells in localized non-small cell lung cancer. Broader study findings: Appearances in adjacent lung were noted for a median 57 of the top 100 tumor clones. Longer overall survival was seen with higher T cell density measured in blood.

This clone was counted a few times. Antigen: not known. Clones were read by immunoSEQ multiplex PCR, and TCRdb kept only the in-frame ones, dropping some. The sample has over 10,000 clones, over 25% seen once. This CDR3 has 16 amino acids. This sequence originates from a female donor older than 55 with stage I lung adenocarcinoma. The material was lung tumor tissue, obtained before any cancer treatment. This chain uses TRBV12-2 with TRBJ2-1; the D call of TRBD2 is as the table states it, not checked on the DNA. TRBV12-2 is a documented pseudogene. The CDR3 sequence is CATRVGTRGFYNEQFF. In DNA, the CDR3 is TGTGCCACCCGAGTGGGCACTCGGGGTTTCTACAATGAGCAGTTCTTC.